This T cell receptor (beta chain) is drawn from a study of T-cell reconstitution after alpha-beta-depleted transplantation in children. Researchers prepared the TCRbeta library using unique molecular identifiers, the study reports. TCRdb passed the PCR reads through MiXCR, listing each CDR3 protein once. The data show about 830,000 distinct CDR3 sequences, approximately 15% seen once. In this sample, this clonotype turned up many times. What it binds is not known. From germline, CDR1 is SGDLS and CDR2 YYNGEE. The CDR3 sequence is 17 residues long. With 4 bases clipped from V and 3 bases from J, the junction kept 6 bases outside the gene matches. Overall study findings and caveats: The authors attributed T-cell counts and diversity one year after transplant mostly to newly produced T cells. Reports say that about two months after transplant, the alpha-beta T cells came out of several hundred graft clones that had expanded. The high TCRbeta diversity at day 60 in some patients came from surviving recipient T cells and thymic progenitors.

This TCR derives from a male patient younger than 18 who had a stem cell transplant for acute lymphoblastic leukemia, so the T cells may come from the graft donor. The specimen was PBMCs, mostly from graft donor cells, collected 360 days after TCRalphabeta/CD19-depleted stem cell transplant. The chain has TRBV9 and TRBJ2-2, with 13 bases fitting TRBD2. The CDR3 bases are TGTGCCAGCAGCTTGGGACTAGCGGGACGGGACACCGGGGAGCTGTTTTTT. Protein sequence: CASSLGLAGRDTGELFF.